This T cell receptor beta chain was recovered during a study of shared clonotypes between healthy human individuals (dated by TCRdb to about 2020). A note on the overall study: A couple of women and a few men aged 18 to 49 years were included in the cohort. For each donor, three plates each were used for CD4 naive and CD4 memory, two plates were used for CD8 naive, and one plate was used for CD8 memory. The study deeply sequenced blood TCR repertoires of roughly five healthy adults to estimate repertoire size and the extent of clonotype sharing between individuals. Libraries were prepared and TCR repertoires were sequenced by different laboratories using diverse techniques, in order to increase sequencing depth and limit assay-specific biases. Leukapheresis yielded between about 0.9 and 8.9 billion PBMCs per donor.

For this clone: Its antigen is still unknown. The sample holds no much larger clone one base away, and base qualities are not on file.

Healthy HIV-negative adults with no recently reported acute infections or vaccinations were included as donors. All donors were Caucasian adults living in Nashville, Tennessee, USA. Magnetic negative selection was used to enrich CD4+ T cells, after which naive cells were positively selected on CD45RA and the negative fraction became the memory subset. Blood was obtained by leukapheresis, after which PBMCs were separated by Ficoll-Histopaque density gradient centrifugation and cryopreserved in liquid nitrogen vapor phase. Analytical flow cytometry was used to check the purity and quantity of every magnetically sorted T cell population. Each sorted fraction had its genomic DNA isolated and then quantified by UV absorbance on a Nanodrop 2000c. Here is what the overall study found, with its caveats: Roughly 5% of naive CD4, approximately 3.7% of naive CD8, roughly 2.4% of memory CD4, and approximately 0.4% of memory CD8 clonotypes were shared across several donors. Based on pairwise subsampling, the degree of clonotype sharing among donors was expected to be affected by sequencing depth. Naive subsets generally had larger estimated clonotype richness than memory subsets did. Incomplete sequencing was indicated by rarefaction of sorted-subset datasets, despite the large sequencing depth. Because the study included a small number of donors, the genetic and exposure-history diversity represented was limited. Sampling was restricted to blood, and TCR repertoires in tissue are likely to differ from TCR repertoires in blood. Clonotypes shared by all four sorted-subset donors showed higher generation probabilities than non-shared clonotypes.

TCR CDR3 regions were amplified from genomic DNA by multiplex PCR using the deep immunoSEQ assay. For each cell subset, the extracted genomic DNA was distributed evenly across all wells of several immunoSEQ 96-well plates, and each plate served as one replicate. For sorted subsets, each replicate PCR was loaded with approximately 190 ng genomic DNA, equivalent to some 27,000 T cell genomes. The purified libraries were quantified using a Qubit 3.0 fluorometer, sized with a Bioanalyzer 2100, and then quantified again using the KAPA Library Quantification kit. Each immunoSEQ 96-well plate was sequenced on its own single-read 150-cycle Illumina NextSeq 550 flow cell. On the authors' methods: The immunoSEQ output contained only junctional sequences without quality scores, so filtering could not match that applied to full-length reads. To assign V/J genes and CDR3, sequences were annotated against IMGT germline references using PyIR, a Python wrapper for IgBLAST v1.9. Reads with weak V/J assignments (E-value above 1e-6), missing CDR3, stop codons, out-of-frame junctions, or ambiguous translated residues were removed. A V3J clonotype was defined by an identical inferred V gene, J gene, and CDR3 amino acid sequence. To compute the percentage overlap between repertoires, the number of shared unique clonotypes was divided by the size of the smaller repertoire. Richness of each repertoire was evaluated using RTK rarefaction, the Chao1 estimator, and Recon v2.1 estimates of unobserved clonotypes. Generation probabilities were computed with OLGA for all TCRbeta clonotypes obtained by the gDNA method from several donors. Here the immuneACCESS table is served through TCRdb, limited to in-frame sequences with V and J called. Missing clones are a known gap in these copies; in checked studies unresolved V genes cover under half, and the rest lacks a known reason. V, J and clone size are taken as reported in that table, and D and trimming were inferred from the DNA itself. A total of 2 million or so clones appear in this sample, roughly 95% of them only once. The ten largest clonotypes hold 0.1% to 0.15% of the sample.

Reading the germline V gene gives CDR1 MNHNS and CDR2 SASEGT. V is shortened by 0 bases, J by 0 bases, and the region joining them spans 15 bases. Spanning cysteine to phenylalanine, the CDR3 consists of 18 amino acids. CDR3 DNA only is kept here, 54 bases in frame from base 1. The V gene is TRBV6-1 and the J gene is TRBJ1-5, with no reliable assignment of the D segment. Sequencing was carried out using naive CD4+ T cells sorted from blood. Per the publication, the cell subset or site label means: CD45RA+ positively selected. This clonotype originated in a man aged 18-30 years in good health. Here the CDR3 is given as CASSEAWVGQSSNQPQHF. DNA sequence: TGTGCCAGCAGTGAAGCCTGGGTAGGGCAGTCTAGCAATCAGCCCCAGCATTTT.